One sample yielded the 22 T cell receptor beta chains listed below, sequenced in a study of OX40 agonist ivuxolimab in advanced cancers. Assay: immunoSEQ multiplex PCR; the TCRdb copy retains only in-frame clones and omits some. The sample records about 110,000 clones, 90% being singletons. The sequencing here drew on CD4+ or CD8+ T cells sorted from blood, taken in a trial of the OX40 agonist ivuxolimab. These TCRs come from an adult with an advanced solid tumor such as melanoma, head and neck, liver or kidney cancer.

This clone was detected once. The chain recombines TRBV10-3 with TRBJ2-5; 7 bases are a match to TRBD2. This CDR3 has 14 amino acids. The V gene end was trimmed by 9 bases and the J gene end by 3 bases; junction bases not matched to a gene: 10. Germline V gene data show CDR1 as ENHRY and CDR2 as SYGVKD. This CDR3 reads CAMKRDLAEETQYF. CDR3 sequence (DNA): TGTGCCATGAAACGGGATCTAGCGGAAGAGACCCAGTACTTC.

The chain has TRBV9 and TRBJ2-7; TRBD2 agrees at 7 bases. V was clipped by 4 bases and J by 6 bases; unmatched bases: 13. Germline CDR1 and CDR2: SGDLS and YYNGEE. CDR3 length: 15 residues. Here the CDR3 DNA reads TGTGCCAGCAGCCCCGGTGTGACTAGCTTAGGCGAGCAGTACTTC. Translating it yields CASSPGVTSLGEQYF. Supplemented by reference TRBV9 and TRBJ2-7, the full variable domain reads DSGVTQTPKHLITATGQRVTLRCSPRSGDLSVYWYQQSLDQGLQFLIQYYNGEERAKGNILERFSAQQFPDLHSELNLSSLELGDSALYFCASSPGVTSLGEQYFGPGTRLTVT.

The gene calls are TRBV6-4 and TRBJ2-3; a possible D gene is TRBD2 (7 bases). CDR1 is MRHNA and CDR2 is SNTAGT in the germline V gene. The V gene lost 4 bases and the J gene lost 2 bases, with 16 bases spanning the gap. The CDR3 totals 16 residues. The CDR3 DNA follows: TGTGCCAGCAGTGCCCAATCGGGGGGCACCACAGATACGCAGTATTTT. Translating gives CASSAQSGGTTDTQYF.

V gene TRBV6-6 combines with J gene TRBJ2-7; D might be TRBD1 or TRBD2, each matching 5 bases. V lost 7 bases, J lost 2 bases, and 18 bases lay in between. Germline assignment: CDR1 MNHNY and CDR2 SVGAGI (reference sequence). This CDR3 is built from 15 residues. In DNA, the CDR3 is TGTGCCAGCAACTCACGAGGGACGGCAGCCTACGAGCAGTACTTC. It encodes CASNSRGTAAYEQYF.

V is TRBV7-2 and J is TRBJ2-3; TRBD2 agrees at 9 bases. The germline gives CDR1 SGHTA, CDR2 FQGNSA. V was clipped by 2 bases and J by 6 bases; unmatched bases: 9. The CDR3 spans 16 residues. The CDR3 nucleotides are TGTGCCAGCAGCTTACGAGGCGGGGGGGCCGGTGATACGCAGTATTTT. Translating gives CASSLRGGGAGDTQYF. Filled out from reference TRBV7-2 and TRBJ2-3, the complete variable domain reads GAGVSQSPSNKVTEKGKDVELRCDPISGHTALYWYRQSLGQGLEFLIYFQGNSAPDKSGLPSDRFSAERTGGSVSTLTIQRTQQEDSAVYLCASSLRGGGAGDTQYFGPGTRLTVL.

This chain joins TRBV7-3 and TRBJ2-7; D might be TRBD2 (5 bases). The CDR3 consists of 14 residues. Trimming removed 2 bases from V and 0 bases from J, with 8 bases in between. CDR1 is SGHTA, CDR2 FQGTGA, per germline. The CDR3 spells CASSLAAGSYEQYF. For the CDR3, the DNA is TGTGCCAGCAGCTTAGCGGCGGGCTCCTACGAGCAGTACTTC.

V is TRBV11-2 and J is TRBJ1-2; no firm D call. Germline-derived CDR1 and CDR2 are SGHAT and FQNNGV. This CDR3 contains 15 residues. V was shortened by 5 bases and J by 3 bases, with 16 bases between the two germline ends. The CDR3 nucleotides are TGTGCCAGCAGCGGCGGCCAGGTCCGGGACTATGGCTACACCTTC. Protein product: CASSGGQVRDYGYTF. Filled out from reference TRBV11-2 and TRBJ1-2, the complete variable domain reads EAGVAQSPRYKIIEKRQSVAFWCNPISGHATLYWYQQILGQGPKLLIQFQNNGVVDDSQLPKDRFSAERLKGVDSTLKIQPAKLEDSAVYLCASSGGQVRDYGYTFGSGTRLTVV.

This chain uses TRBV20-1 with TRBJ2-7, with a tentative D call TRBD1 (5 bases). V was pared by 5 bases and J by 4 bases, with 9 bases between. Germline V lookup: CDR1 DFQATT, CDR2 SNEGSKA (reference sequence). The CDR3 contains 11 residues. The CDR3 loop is CSAPGLYEQYF. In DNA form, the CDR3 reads TGCAGTGCTCCAGGGTTGTACGAGCAGTACTTC.

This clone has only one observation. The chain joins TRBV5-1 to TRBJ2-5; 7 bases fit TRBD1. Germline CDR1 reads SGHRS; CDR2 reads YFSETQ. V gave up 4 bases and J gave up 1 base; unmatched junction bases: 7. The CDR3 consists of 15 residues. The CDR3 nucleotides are TGCGCCAGCAGCCCAAACGGACAGGTCCAAGAGACCCAGTACTTC. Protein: CASSPNGQVQETQYF.

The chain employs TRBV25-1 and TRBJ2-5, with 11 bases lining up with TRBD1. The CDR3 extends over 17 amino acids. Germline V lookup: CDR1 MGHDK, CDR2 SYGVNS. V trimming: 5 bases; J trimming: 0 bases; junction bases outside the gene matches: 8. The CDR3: CASSQIPGQGDQETQYF. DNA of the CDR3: TGTGCCAGCAGTCAGATCCCGGGACAGGGGGACCAAGAGACCCAGTACTTC. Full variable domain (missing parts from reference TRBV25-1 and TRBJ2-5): EADIYQTPRYLVIGTGKKITLECSQTMGHDKMYWYQQDPGMELHLIHYSYGVNSTEKGDLSSESTVSRIRTEHFPLTLESARPSHTSQYLCASSQIPGQGDQETQYFGPGTRLLVL.

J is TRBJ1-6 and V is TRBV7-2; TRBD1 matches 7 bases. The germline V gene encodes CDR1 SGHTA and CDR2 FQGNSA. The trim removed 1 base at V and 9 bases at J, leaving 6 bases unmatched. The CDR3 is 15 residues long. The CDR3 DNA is TGTGCCAGCAGCTTAGATCAGGGGGGAGGTTCACCCCTCCACTTT. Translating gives CASSLDQGGGSPLHF.

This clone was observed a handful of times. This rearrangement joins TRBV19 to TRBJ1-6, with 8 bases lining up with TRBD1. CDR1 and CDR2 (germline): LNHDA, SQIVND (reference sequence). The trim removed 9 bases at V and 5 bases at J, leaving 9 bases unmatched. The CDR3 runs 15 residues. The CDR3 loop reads CASPPRGQDNSPLHF. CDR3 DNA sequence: TGTGCCAGCCCTCCGAGGGGACAGGATAATTCACCCCTCCACTTT.

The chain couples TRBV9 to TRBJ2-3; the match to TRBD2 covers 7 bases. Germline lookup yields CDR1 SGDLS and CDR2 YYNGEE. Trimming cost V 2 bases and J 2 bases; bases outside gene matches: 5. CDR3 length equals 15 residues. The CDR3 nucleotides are TGTGCCAGCAGCGTCCCACTAGCGCACACAGATACGCAGTATTTT. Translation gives CASSVPLAHTDTQYF.

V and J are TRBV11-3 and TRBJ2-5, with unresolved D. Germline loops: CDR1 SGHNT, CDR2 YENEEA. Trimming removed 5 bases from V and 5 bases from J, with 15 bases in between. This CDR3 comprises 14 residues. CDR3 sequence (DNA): TGTGCCAGCAGCCCCGGACCAACCTCGGAGACCCAGTACTTC. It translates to CASSPGPTSETQYF.

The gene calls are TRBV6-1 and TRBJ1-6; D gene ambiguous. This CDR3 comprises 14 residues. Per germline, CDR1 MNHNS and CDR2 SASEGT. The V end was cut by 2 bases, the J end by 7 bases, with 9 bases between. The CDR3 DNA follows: TGTGCCAGCAGTGAATCCAGACCAAATTCACCCCTCCACTTT. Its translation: CASSESRPNSPLHF.

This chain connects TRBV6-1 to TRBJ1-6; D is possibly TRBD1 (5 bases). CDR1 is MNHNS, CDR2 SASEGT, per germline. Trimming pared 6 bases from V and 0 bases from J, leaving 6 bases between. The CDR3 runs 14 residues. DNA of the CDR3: TGTGCCAGCAGCAGGGACTCCTATAATTCACCCCTCCACTTT. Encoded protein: CASSRDSYNSPLHF.

CDR3 in amino acids: CASSPEGQGGNYGYTF. CDR3 bases: TGTGCCAGCTCACCAGAAGGACAGGGCGGTAACTATGGCTACACCTTC. The genes are TRBV18 and TRBJ1-2, with 8 bases aligning to TRBD1. Per the germline V gene, CDR1 is KGHSH and CDR2 is LQKENI. The trim removed 2 bases at V and 1 base at J, leaving 6 bases unmatched. The CDR3 spans 16 residues.

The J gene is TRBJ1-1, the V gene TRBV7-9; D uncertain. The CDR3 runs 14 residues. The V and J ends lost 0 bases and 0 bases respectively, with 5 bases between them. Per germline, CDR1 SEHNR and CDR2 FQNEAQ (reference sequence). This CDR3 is CASSLAPVNTEAFF. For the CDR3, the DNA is TGTGCCAGCAGCTTAGCCCCGGTGAACACTGAAGCTTTCTTT.

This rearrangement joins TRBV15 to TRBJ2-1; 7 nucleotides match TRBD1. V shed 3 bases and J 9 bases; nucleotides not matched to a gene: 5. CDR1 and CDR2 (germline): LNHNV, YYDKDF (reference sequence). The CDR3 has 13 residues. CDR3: CATSSIGGSEQFF. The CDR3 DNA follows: TGTGCCACCAGCAGTATAGGGGGCTCTGAGCAGTTCTTC.

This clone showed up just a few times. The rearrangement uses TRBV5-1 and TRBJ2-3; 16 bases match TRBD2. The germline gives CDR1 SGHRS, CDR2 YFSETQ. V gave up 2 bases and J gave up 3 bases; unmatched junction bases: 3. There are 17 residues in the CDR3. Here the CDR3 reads CASSFGTSGGATDTQYF. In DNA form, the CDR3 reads TGCGCCAGCAGCTTCGGGACTAGCGGGGGGGCTACAGATACGCAGTATTTT.

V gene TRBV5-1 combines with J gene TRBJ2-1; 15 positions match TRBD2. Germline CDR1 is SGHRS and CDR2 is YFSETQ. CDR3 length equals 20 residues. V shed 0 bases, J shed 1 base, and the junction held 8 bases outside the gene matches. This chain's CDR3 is CASSLAPGLAGGGSYNEQFF. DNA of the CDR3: TGCGCCAGCAGCTTGGCGCCGGGACTAGCGGGGGGAGGGTCCTACAATGAGCAGTTCTTC.

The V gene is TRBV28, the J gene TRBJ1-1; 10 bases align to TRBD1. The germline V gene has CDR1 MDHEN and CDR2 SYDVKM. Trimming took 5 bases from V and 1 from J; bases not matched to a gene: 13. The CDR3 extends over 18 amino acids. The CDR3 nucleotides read TGTGCCAGCAGTACTTGGACAGGGGGGAGGCATGGGAACACTGAAGCTTTCTTT. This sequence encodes CASSTWTGGRHGNTEAFF.